This T cell receptor beta chain was sequenced during a study of blood T cell repertoires in COVID-19 (dated by TCRdb to 2018 to 2021). With regard to the full study: Collaborator samples came from the United States, Italy and Spain and covered acute and convalescent phases of COVID-19. The prospective study material was composed of cDNA or gDNA derived from T cells, B-cell-depleted T cells, or PBMCs. The dataset comprised deeply sampled blood TCRbeta repertoires from subjects exposed to, actively infected with, or recovered from COVID-19. The repertoires were released in a freely available public database meant as a resource for research on the immune response to SARS-CoV-2. The samples were drawn from two sources: the first 160 participants of the ongoing ImmuneRACE study, and 1,000 to 1,500 subjects contributed by 6 global collaborators. Nearly every sample came with metadata listing a de-identified subject ID, COVID-19 status, age in years and sex. Where available, HLA class I and class II types were taken from metadata supplied by the sample provider and were not determined by assay-based typing.

The germline V gene (reference sequence) supplies CDR1 SGHNT and CDR2 YYREEE. Ends trimmed: V by 4 bases, J by 2 bases; bases unmatched to a gene: 5. Taken from cysteine to phenylalanine, the CDR3 has 14 residues. Only the CDR3 part of the read is kept: 42 bases, read in frame from the first base. The study at large found these results: The quantity of clinical and demographic metadata differed by source and by participant and was supplied without curation.

Collaborating institutions collected whole blood in K2EDTA tubes following their own protocols. For TCRbeta analysis, collaborators shipped samples in one of three forms: frozen whole blood, isolated PBMCs, or DNA extracted from either of those sample types. TCRbeta CDR3 regions were amplified from genomic DNA by means of the immunoSEQ Assay, a bias-controlled multiplex PCR. On the authors' methods: The number of nucleated cells in each sample was estimated from the amplification of reference gene primers within the assay. Sequence reads were collapsed and filtered to measure the absolute abundance of every unique TCRbeta CDR3 rearrangement. Productive Simpson clonality was computed per sample as the square root of Simpson's diversity index over productive rearrangements. As stored in TCRdb, this immuneACCESS dataset retains in-frame rearrangements with V and J assigned. A fraction of the clones does not appear; measured against another copy, unresolved V genes explain less than half of the discrepancy, and the remainder lacks a known reason. That table is the source of V, J and clone size, and D and trimming were worked out from the DNA. Within this sample are tens of thousands of clones, with about 90% of them counted one time only. The ten largest clones take up roughly a tenth of the sample.

With regard to this clone: The clone's antigen remains unknown. Base qualities are missing; no much larger clone stands one base away.

Sequencing was performed on peripheral blood. This sequence uses TRBV5-4 and TRBJ2-5; 7 junctional bases match TRBD2. This clonotype was obtained from a man older than 75 with active COVID-19. This receptor has the CDR3 CASSRGTKQETQYF. The DNA sequence follows: TGTGCCAGCAGCCGAGGGACTAAACAAGAGACCCAGTACTTC.